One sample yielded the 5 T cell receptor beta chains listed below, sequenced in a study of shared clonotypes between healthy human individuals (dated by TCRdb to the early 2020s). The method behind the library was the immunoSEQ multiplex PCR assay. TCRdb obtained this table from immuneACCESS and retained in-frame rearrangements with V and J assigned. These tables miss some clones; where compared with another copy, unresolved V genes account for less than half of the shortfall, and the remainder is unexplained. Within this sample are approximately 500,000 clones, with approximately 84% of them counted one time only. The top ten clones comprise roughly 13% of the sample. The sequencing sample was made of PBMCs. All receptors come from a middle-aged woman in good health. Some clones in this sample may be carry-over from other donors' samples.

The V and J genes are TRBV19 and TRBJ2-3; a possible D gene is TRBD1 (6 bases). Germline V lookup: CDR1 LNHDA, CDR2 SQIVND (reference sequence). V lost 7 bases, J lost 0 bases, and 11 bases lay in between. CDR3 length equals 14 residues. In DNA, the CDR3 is TGTGCCAGTAAACTCGGACAGAGCACAGATACGCAGTATTTT. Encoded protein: CASKLGQSTDTQYF.

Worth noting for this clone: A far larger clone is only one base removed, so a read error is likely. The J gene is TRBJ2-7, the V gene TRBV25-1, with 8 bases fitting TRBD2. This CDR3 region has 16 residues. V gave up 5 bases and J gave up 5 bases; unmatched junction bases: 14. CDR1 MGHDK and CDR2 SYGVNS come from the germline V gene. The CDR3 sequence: CASSYLTSGHRDEQYF. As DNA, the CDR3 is TGTGCCAGCAGTTACCTCACTAGCGGCCATAGGGACGAGCAGTACTTC.

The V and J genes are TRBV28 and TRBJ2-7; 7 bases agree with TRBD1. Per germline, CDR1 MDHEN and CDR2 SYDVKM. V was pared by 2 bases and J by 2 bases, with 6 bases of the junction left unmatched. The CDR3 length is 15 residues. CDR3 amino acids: CASSLRNRGAYEQYF. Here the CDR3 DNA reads TGTGCCAGCAGTTTACGGAACAGGGGCGCCTACGAGCAGTACTTC.

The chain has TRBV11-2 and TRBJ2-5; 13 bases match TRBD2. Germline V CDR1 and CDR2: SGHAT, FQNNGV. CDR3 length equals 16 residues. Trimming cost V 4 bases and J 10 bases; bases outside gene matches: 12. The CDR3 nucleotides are TGTGCCAGCAGCTCTAGACTAGCGGGAGGACCGGGGGGCCAGTACTTC. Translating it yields CASSSRLAGGPGGQYF.

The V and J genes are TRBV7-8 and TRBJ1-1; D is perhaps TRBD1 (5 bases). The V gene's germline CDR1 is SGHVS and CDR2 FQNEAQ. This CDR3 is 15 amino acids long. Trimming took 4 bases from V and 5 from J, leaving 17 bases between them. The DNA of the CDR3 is TGTGCCAGCAGCTACCTAGGAGGGGCGGGAACTGAAGCTTTCTTT. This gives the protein CASSYLGGAGTEAFF.